The clone carrying this T cell receptor beta chain was seen a few times. These data originate in a study of blood T cell repertoires in COVID-19. Clones were read by immunoSEQ multiplex PCR, and TCRdb kept only the in-frame ones, dropping some. The sample lists around 290,000 clones; approximately 86% were seen once. The CDR3 covers 11 residues. Trimming left V 1 base short and J 4 bases short, with 4 bases between. Germline assignment: CDR1 DFQATT and CDR2 SNEGSKA (reference sequence). This TCR derives from a woman in her 70s with COVID-19, enrolled during active disease. The source material was peripheral blood. The chain uses TRBV20-1 and TRBJ1-2; D uncertain. The CDR3 DNA sequence: TGCAGTGCTAGAGTCGGCTATGGCTACACCTTC. Its translation is CSARVGYGYTF.